Below, 11 T cell receptor beta chains from the same sample are listed, as sequenced in a study of beta chain features in type 1 diabetes. What was sequenced were expressed TCRB transcripts, since all of the isolated RNA had been reverse transcribed. Generated by immunoSEQ multiplex PCR, the TCRdb table keeps only in-frame clones and is missing some. Among around 13,000 clones listed, about 49% were seen once. Sequencing was performed on stem cell memory CD4+ T cells from blood. Source of these receptors: a man younger than 35 in good health.

V and J are TRBV28 and TRBJ2-7, with TRBD2 matching 7 bases. This CDR3 comprises 16 residues. Germline CDR1 is MDHEN and CDR2 is SYDVKM. J gave up 2 bases and V 5 bases, and 12 bases lay outside the gene matches. Written as DNA, the CDR3 is TGTGCCAGCAGTCCCCCGGGCGGGGGTACGACCTACGAGCAGTACTTC. Protein product: CASSPPGGGTTYEQYF.

The V and J genes are TRBV7-6 and TRBJ2-2; TRBD2 matches 7 bases. The CDR3 extends over 16 amino acids. The V and J ends lost 4 bases and 4 bases, in that order; junction bases with no gene match: 9. The V gene's germline CDR1 is SGHVS and CDR2 FNYEAQ. This chain's CDR3 is CASSSKQAGRTGELFF. As DNA, the CDR3 is TGTGCCAGCAGCTCTAAGCAAGCGGGGCGCACCGGGGAGCTGTTTTTT.

This clone occurred a few times. The J gene is TRBJ2-4, the V gene TRBV7-2; maybe TRBD2 (5 bases). Trimming removed 5 bases at V and 0 bases at J, with 8 bases between. Germline values: CDR1 SGHTA, CDR2 FQGNSA. This CDR3 contains 14 residues. CDR3 coding DNA: TGTGCCAGCAGCCGAGGACTAGCCAAAAACATTCAGTACTTC. Amino acids: CASSRGLAKNIQYF.

By share, this clone ranks as medium-sized. In DNA form, the CDR3 reads TGTGCCAGCGGAGGGAAGTACAATGAGCAGTTCTTC. Translated: CASGGKYNEQFF. The gene calls are TRBV19 and TRBJ2-1; D may be TRBD2 (6 bases). V dropped 9 bases and J dropped 4 bases, with 10 bases sitting between them. The germline V gene has CDR1 LNHDA and CDR2 SQIVND (reference sequence). The CDR3 is 12 amino acids.

The rearrangement links TRBV25-1 to TRBJ2-2; maybe TRBD1 (6 bases). Germline V gene sequence: CDR1 MGHDK, CDR2 SYGVNS. The CDR3 runs to 14 residues. V was pared by 7 bases and J by 1 base, with 10 bases between. The CDR3 DNA reads as TGTGCCAGCACAAGACAGGAGAACACCGGGGAGCTGTTTTTT. This encodes CASTRQENTGELFF. The variable domain in full, with the rest retrieved from reference TRBV25-1 and TRBJ2-2, is EADIYQTPRYLVIGTGKKITLECSQTMGHDKMYWYQQDPGMELHLIHYSYGVNSTEKGDLSSESTVSRIRTEHFPLTLESARPSHTSQYLCASTRQENTGELFFGEGSRLTVL.

The rearrangement uses TRBV7-8 and TRBJ2-2; possible D gene TRBD2, 5 bases. The CDR3 runs to 15 residues. Per the germline V gene, CDR1 is SGHVS and CDR2 is FQNEAQ. V was cut by 2 bases and J by 2 bases, with 9 bases left in between. CDR3 bases: TGTGCCAGCAGCTTACCGGACTTTAACACCGGGGAGCTGTTTTTT. Amino acids: CASSLPDFNTGELFF.

CDR3 residues: CASSVRTSGARDTQYF. As DNA, the CDR3 is TGTGCCAGCAGCGTGAGGACTAGCGGGGCGAGAGATACGCAGTATTTT. V is TRBV9 and J is TRBJ2-3; 12 positions agree with TRBD2. With 2 bases clipped from V and 5 bases from J, the junction kept 6 bases outside the gene matches. This CDR3 spans 16 amino acids. Germline V gene data show CDR1 as SGDLS and CDR2 as YYNGEE.

V usage is TRBV10-3 and J usage is TRBJ1-2, with D uncertain. The V end lost 0 bases, the J end lost 4 bases, and 9 bases lay between the germline ends. From germline, CDR1 is ENHRY and CDR2 SYGVKD. This CDR3 spans 14 amino acids. Here the CDR3 DNA reads TGTGCCATCAGTGAGTCGCGTGTAGCCTATGGCTACACCTTC. It encodes CAISESRVAYGYTF.

This clone has a handful of counts. V usage is TRBV6-5 and J usage is TRBJ1-5, with 7 positions matching TRBD1. This CDR3 has 14 residues. Trimming took 4 bases from V and 6 from J; bases not matched to a gene: 6. Germline V gene lookup returns CDR1 MNHEY and CDR2 SVGAGI. CDR3 residues: CASSSHRGIQPQHF. The CDR3 region has the DNA TGTGCCAGCAGTTCCCACAGGGGAATTCAGCCCCAGCATTTT.

The chain carries TRBV7-2 and TRBJ2-6, with a tentative D call TRBD2 (5 bases). The CDR3 has 16 residues. The V gene lost 3 bases and the J gene lost 0 bases, with 9 bases spanning the gap. The germline gives CDR1 SGHTA, CDR2 FQGNSA. The CDR3 bases are TGTGCCAGCAGCTTTAGGAGGAACTCTGGGGCCAACGTCCTGACTTTC. This gives the protein CASSFRRNSGANVLTF.

CDR3 sequence: CASSERGYTQYF. CDR3 coding DNA: TGTGCCAGCAGTGAAAGGGGGTATACGCAGTATTTT. The chain uses TRBV6-1 and TRBJ2-3, with D tentatively TRBD1 (6 bases). The CDR3 sequence is 12 residues long. Looked up from germline, CDR1 is MNHNS and CDR2 is SASEGT. Between the trimmed V and J ends, which lost 2 bases and 7 bases, there was a span of 7 bases.